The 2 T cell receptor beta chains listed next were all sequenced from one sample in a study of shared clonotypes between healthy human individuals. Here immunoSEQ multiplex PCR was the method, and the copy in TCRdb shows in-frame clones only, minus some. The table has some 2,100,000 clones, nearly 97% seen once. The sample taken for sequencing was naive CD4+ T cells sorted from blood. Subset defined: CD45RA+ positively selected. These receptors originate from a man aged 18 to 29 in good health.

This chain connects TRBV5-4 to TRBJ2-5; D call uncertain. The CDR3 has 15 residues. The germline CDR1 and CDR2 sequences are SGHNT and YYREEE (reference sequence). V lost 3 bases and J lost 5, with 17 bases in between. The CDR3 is CASSSTPFSTETQYF. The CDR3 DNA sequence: TGTGCCAGCAGCTCTACCCCATTTAGTACGGAGACCCAGTACTTC. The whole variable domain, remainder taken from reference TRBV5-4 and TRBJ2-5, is ETGVTQSPTHLIKTRGQQVTLRCSSQSGHNTVSWYQQALGQGPQFIFQYYREEENGRGNFPPRFSGLQFPNYSSELNVNALELDDSALYLCASSSTPFSTETQYFGPGTRLLVL.

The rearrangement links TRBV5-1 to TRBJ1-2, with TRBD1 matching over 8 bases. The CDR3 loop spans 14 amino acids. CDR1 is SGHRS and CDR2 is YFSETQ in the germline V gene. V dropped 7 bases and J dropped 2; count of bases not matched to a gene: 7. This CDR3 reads CASGRGTGNYGYTF. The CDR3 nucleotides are TGCGCCAGCGGTCGGGGGACAGGAAACTATGGCTACACCTTC.